The subject of this entry is one T cell receptor beta chain. With 5 bases removed from V and 4 bases from J, the gap between germline ends came to 9 bases. CDR3 length: 14 amino acids. Germline V gives CDR1 SGHTA, CDR2 FQGNSA. This entry is derived from a study of blood T cell repertoires in COVID-19. In the authors' workflow: Using reference gene primer amplification, nucleated cell counts were estimated. Libraries were prepared by immunoSEQ multiplex PCR; TCRdb keeps only in-frame clonotypes and omits some of them. The DNA was the basis for D and trimming; V, J and clone size are from that table. The repertoire holds tens of thousands of clones, with roughly 85% as singletons.

The genes are TRBV7-2 and TRBJ2-6, with D unresolved. The receptor comes from a woman aged 65 to 85 in a cohort sampled during active COVID-19. Sequences were obtained from peripheral blood. The CDR3 loop reads CASSLLFGANVLTF. As DNA, the CDR3 is TGTGCCAGCAGCCTCCTTTTCGGGGCCAACGTCCTGACTTTC.